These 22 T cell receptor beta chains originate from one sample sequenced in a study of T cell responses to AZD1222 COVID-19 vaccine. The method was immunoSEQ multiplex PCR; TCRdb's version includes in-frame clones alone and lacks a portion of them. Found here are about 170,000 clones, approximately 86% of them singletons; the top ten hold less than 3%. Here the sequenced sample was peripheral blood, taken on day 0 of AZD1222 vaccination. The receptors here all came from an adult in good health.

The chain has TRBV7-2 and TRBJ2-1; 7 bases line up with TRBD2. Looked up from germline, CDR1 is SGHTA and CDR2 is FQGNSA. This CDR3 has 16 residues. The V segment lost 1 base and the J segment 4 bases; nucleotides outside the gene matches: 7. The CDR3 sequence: CASSLVMASGYNEQFF. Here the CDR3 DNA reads TGTGCCAGCAGCTTAGTGATGGCTAGCGGTTACAATGAGCAGTTCTTC.

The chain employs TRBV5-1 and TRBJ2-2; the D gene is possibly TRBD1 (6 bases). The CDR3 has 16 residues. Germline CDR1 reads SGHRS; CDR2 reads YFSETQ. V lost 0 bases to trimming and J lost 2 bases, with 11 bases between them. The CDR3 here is CASSLAHRVNTGELFF. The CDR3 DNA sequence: TGCGCCAGCAGCTTGGCCCACAGGGTTAACACCGGGGAGCTGTTTTTT.

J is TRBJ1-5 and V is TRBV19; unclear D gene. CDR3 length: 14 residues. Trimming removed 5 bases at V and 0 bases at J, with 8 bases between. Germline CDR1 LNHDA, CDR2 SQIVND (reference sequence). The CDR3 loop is CASSWTDSNQPQHF. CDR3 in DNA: TGTGCCAGTAGTTGGACGGATAGCAATCAGCCCCAGCATTTT.

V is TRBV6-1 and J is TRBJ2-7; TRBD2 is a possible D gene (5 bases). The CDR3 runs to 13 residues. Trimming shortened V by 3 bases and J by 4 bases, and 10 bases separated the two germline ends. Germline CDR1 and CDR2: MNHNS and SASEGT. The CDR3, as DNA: TGTGCCAGCAGTGACGGGGTGGGTTACGAGCAGTACTTC. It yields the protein CASSDGVGYEQYF.

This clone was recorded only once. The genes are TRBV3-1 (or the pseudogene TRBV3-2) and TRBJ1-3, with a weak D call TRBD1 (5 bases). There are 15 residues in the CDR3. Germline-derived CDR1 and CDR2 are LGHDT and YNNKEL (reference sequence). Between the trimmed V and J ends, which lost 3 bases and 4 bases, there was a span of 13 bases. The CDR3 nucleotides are TGTGCCAGCAGCCACGCAGGGATCGCCGGAAACACCATATATTTT. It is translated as CASSHAGIAGNTIYF.

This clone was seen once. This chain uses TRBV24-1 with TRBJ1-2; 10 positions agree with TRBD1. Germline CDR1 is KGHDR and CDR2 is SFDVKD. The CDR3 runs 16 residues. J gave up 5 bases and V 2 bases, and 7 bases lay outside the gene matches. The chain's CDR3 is CATSDSPPGQGYGYTF. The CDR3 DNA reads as TGTGCCACCAGTGATTCACCTCCGGGACAGGGGTATGGCTACACCTTC.

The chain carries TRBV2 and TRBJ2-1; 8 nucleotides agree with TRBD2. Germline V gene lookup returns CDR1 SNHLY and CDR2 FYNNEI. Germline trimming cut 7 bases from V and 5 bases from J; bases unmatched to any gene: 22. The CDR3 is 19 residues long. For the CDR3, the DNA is TGTGCCAGCACTACCGGGACTAGGCGGGTGGGGGTTACGCACAATGAGCAGTTCTTC. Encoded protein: CASTTGTRRVGVTHNEQFF.

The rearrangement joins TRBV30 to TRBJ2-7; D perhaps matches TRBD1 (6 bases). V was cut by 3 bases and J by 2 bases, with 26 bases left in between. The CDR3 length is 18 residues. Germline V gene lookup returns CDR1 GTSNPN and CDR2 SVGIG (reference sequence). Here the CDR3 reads CAWRGGAKLGVPPYEQYF. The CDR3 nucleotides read TGTGCCTGGAGAGGGGGAGCAAAACTAGGGGTCCCCCCCTACGAGCAGTACTTC.

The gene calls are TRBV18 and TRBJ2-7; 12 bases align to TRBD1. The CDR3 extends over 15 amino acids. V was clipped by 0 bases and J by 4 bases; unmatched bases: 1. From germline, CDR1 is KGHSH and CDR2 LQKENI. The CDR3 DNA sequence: TGTGCCAGCTCACCACCGGGACAGGGGGCATACGAGCAGTACTTC. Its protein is CASSPPGQGAYEQYF.

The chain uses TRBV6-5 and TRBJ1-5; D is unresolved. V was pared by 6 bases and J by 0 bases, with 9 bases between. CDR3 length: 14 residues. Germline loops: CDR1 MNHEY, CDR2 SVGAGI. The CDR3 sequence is CASSLSYSNQPQHF. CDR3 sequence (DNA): TGTGCCAGCAGCTTGAGTTATAGCAATCAGCCCCAGCATTTT.

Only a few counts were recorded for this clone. The CDR3 reads CASSQGLAGGGEQYF. CDR3 DNA sequence: TGTGCCAGCAGCCAAGGACTAGCGGGAGGAGGAGAGCAGTACTTC. The V and J genes are TRBV14 and TRBJ2-7; TRBD2 matches 13 bases. J was trimmed by 7 bases and V by 1 base; bases with no gene match: 4. This CDR3 comprises 15 residues. The germline V gene encodes CDR1 SGHDN and CDR2 FVKESK.

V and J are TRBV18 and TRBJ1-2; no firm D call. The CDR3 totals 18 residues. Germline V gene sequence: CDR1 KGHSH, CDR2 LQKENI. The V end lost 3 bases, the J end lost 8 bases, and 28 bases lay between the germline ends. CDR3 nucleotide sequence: TGTGCCAGCTCACCCCAATTATCACAGACAAACCCGCTATACGGCTACACCTTC. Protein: CASSPQLSQTNPLYGYTF.

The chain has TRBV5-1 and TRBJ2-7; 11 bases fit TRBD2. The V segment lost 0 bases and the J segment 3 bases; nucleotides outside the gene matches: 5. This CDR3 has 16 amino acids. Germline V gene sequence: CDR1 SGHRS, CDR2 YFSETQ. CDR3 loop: CASSLVSGRVGYEQYF. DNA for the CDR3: TGCGCCAGCAGCTTGGTTAGCGGGAGGGTTGGCTACGAGCAGTACTTC.

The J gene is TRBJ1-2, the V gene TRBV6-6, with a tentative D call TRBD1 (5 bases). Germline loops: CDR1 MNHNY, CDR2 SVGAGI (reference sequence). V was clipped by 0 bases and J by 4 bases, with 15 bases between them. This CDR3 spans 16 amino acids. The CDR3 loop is CASSYSNSGSGYGYTF. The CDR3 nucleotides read TGTGCCAGCAGTTACTCAAACTCAGGGTCGGGCTATGGCTACACCTTC.

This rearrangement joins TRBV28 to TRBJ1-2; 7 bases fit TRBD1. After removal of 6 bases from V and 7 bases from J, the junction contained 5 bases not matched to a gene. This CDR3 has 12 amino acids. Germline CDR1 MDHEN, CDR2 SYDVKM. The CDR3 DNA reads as TGTGCCAGCAGAAGACAGGGTTCTGGCTACACCTTC. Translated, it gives CASRRQGSGYTF.

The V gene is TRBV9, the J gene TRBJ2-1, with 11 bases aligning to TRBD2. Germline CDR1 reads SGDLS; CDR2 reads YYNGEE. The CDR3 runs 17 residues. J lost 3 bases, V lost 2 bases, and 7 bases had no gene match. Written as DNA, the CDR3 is TGTGCCAGCAGCGTCAGCCCGGGGACTAGCGGCTACAATGAGCAGTTCTTC. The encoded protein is CASSVSPGTSGYNEQFF.

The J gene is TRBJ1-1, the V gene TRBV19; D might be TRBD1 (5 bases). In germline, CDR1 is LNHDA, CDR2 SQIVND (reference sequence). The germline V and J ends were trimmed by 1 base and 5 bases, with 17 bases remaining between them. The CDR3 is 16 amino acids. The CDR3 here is CASSIVGRGRETEAFF. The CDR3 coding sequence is TGTGCCAGTAGTATAGTCGGAAGGGGCAGAGAGACTGAAGCTTTCTTT.

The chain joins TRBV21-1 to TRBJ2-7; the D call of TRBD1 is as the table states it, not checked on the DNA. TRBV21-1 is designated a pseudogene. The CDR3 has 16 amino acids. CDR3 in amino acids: CASSKGTGHGAYEQYF. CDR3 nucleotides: TGTGCCAGCAGCAAAGGGACAGGGCACGGCGCCTACGAGCAGTACTTC.

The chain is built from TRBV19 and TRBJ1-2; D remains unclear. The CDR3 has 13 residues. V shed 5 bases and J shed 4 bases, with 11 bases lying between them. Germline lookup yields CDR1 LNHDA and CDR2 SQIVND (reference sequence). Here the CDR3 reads CASSFTGLYGYTF. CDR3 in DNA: TGTGCCAGTAGTTTTACGGGCCTCTATGGCTACACCTTC.

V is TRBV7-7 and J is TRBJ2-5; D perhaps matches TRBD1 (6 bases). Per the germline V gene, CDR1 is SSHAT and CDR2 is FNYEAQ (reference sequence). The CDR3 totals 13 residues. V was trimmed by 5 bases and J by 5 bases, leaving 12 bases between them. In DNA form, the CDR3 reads TGTGCCAGCAGCCAACAGGGAACGGAGACCCAGTACTTC. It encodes CASSQQGTETQYF.

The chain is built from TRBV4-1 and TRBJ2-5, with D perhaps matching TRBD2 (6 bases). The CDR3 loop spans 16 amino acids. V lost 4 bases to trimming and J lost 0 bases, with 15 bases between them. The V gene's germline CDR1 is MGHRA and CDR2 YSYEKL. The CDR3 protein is CASSLRLDRDQETQYF. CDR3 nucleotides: TGCGCCAGCAGCCTCCGACTAGATAGAGACCAAGAGACCCAGTACTTC.

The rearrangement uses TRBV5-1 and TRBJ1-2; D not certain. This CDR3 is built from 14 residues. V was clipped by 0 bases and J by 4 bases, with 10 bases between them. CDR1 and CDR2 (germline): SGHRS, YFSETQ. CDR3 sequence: CASSLAGPGYGYTF. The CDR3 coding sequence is TGCGCCAGCAGCTTGGCTGGGCCGGGCTATGGCTACACCTTC.